The entry that follows covers one T cell receptor (beta chain) sequence. Its antigen is not known. The data derive from a study of T cells in localized non-small cell lung cancer. Study outcomes and limitations: Median approximately 58 top-100 tumor clones were shared with paired adjacent lung.

Here immunoSEQ multiplex PCR was the method, and the copy in TCRdb shows in-frame clones only, minus some. Of tens of thousands of clones listed, roughly 93% are singletons. Looked up from germline, CDR1 is MNHEY and CDR2 is SVGAGI. CDR3 length: 15 amino acids. Trimming shortened V by 6 bases and J by 4 bases, and 13 bases separated the two germline ends. Sequenced material: peripheral blood, taken before any cancer treatment. The source is a female donor over 55 with stage I lung adenocarcinoma. The chain carries TRBV6-5 and TRBJ2-6, with D possibly matching TRBD1 (6 bases). This CDR3 reads CASRDTGPGANVLTF. In nucleotides, the CDR3 is TGTGCCAGCAGAGACACAGGGCCCGGGGCCAACGTCCTGACTTTC.